This T cell receptor (beta chain) emerged from a study of Tregs in tolerant kidney transplant recipients. Data came from immunoSEQ multiplex PCR; TCRdb stores just in-frame clones and leaves some out. Of roughly 120,000 clones in the sample, roughly nine tenths were seen once. Study-level results: Findings come from small patient numbers and require larger validation. The most relevant donor-specific Treg TCRbeta repertoire apparently came from expansion with activated donor B cells. This study did not directly address biological reproducibility.

About this clone: Its target is unknown.

Thawed PBMCs were FACS-sorted into unstimulated CD4+CD25+CD127- regulatory T cells, CD4+CD25- non-regulatory cells, CD4 and CD8 cells. This clonotype was sampled from a human donor in good health. Sequenced material: CD4+ T cells from blood.

CDR3 coding DNA: TGTGCCAGCAGCTTACGCTGGGGACGCACTGAAGCTTTCTTT. This translates into CASSLRWGRTEAFF. The chain couples TRBV7-9 to TRBJ1-1, with a weak D call TRBD1 (5 bases). Per the germline V gene, CDR1 is SEHNR and CDR2 is FQNEAQ (reference sequence). With 2 bases removed from V and 4 bases from J, the gap between germline ends came to 11 bases. CDR3 length: 14 residues. The full variable domain, completed using reference TRBV7-9 and TRBJ1-1, is DTGVSQNPRHKITKRGQNVTFRCDPISEHNRLYWYRQTLGQGPEFLTYFQNEAQLEKSRLLSDRFSAERPKGSFSTLEIQRTEQGDSAMYLCASSLRWGRTEAFFGQGTRLTVV.